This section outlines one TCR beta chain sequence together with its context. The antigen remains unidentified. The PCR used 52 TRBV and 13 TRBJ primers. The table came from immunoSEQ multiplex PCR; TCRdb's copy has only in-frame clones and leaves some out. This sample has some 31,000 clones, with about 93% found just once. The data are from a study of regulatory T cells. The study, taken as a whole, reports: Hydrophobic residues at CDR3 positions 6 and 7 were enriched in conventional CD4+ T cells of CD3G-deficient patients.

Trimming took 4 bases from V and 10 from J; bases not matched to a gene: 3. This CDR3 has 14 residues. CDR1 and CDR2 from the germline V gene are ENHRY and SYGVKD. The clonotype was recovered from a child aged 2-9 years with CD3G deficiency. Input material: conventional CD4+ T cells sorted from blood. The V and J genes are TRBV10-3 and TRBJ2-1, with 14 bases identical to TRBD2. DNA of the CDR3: TGTGCCATCAGTGGGACTAGCGGGAGGAGGGAGCAGTTCTTC. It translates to CAISGTSGRREQFF.